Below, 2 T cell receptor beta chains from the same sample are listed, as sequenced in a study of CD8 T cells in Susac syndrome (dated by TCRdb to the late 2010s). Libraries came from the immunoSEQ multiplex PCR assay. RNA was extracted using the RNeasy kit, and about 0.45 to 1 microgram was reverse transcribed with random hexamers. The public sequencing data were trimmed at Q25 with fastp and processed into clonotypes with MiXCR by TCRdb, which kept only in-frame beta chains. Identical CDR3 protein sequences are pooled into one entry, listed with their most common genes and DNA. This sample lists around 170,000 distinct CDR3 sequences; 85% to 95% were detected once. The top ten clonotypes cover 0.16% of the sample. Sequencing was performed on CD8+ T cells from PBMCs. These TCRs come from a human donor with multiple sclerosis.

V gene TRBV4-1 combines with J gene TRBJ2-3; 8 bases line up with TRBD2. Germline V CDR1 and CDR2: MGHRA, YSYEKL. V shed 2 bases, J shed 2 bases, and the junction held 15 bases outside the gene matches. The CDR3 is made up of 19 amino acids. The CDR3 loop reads CASSQYRELAAFITDTQYF. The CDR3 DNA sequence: TGCGCCAGCAGCCAATATCGAGAACTAGCGGCCTTTATCACAGATACGCAGTATTTT.

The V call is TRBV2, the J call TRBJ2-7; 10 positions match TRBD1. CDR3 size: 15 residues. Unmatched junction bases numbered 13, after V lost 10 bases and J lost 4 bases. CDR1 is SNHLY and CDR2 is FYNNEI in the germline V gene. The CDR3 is CATATGTGEPYEQYF. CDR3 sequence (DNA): TGTGCCACCGCGACCGGGACAGGGGAACCGTACGAGCAGTACTTC.